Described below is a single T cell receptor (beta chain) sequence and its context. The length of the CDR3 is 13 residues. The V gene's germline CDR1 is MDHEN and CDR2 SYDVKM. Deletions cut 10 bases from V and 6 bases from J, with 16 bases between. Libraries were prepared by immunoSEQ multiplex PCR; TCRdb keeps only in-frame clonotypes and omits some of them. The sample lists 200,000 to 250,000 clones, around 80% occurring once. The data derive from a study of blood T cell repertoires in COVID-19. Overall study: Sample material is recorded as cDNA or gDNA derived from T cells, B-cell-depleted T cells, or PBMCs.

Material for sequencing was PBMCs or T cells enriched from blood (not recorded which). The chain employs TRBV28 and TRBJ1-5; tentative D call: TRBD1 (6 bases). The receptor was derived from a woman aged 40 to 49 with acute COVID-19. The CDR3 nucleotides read TGTGCCACCAGGGGTGGAGAGAGTCAGCCCCAGCATTTT. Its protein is CATRGGESQPQHF.